This entry features one T cell receptor (beta chain) sequence. Its antigen is unknown. The sequenced template was cDNA made from the entire isolated RNA. Profiled with immunoSEQ multiplex PCR; TCRdb holds only in-frame clones, not every one. The table lists about 900,000 clones, 17% of them singletons. Germline V lookup: CDR1 SGHDT, CDR2 YYEEEE. The CDR3 covers 17 residues. V was shortened by 0 bases and J by 2 bases, with 15 bases between the two germline ends. Purities over 95% were achieved in all sorted populations. This sample stems from a study of beta chain features in type 1 diabetes. Study outcomes and limitations: Sequencing of cDNA might inflate the share of cells that strongly express TCR. Equally in patients and controls, shorter templates might have been favored by PCR. Individuals with type 1 diabetes displayed fewer insertions and more deletions at VDJ junctions.

The sample taken for sequencing was naive CD4+ T cells from blood. The sequence came from a young woman in good health. The rearrangement links TRBV5-6 to TRBJ1-5; D might be TRBD1 (5 bases). This CDR3 is CASSLAREGIGNQPQHF. For the CDR3, the DNA is TGTGCCAGCAGCTTGGCCAGGGAGGGGATCGGCAATCAGCCCCAGCATTTT.